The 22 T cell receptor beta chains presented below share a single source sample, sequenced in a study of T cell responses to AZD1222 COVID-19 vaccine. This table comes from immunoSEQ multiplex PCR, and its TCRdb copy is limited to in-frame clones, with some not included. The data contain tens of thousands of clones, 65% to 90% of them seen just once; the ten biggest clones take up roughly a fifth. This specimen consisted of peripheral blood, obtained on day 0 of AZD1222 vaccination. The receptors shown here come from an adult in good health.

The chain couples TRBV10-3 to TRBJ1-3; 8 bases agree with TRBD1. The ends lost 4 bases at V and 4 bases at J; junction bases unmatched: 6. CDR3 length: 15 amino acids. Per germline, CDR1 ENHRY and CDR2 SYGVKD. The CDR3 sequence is CAISGVDRGGNTIYF. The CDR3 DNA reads TGTGCCATCAGTGGGGTTGACAGGGGAGGAAACACCATATATTTT.

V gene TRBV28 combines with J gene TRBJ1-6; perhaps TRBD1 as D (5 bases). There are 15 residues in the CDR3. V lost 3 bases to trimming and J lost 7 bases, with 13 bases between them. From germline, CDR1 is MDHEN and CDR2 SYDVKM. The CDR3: CASSFRGTWNSPLHF. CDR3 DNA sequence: TGTGCCAGCAGTTTTAGGGGAACTTGGAATTCACCCCTCCACTTT.

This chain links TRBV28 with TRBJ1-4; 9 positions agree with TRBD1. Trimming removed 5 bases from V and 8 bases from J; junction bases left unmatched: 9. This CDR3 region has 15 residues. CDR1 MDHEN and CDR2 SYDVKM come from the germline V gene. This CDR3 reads CASSLPTGGYEKLFF. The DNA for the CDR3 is TGTGCCAGCAGTCTCCCGACAGGGGGATACGAAAAACTGTTTTTT.

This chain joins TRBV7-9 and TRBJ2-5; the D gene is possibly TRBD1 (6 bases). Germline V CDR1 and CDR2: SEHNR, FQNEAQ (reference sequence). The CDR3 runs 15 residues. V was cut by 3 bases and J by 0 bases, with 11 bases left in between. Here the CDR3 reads CASSFLQGDQETQYF. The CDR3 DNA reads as TGTGCCAGCAGCTTCCTACAGGGTGACCAAGAGACCCAGTACTTC.

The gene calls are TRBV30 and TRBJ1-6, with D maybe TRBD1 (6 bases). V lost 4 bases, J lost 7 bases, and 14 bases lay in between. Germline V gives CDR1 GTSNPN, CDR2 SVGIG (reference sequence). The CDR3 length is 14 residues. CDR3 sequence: CAWKATGTNSPLHF. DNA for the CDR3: TGTGCCTGGAAGGCAACAGGGACGAATTCACCCCTCCACTTT.

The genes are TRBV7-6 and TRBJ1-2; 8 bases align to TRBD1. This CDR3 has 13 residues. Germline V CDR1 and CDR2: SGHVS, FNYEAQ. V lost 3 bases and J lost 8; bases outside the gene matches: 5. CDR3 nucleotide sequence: TGTGCCAGCAGCTTCGAACAGGGGGACGGCTACACCTTC. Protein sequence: CASSFEQGDGYTF.

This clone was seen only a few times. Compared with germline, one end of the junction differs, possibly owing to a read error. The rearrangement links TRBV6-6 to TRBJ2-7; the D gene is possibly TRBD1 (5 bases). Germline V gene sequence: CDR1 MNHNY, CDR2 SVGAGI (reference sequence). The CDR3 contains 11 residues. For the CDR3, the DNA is TGTGCCAGCAGTGGTGGCGTCAAGGGGTTGTTC. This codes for CASSGGVKGLF.

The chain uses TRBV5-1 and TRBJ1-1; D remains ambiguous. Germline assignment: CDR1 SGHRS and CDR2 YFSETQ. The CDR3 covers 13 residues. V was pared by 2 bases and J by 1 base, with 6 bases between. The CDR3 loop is CASSLQRNTEAFF. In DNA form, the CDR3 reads TGCGCCAGCAGCTTACAGAGGAACACTGAAGCTTTCTTT.

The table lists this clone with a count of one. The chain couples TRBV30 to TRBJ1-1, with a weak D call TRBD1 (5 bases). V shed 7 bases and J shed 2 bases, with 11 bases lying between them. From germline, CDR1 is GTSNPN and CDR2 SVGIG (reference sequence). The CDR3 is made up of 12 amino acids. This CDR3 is CASQDLNTEAFF. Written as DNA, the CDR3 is TGTGCCTCACAGGACCTAAACACTGAAGCTTTCTTT.

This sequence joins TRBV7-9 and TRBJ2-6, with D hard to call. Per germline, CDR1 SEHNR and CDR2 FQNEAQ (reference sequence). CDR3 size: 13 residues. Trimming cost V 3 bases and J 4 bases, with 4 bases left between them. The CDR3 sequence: CASSFSGANVLTF. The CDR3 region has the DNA TGTGCCAGCAGCTTTTCGGGGGCCAACGTCCTGACTTTC.

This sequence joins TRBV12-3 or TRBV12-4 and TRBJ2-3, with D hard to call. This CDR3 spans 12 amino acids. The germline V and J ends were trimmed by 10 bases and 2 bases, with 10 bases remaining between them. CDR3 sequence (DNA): TGTGCCACCCAGTGGTACACAGATACGCAGTATTTT. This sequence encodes CATQWYTDTQYF.

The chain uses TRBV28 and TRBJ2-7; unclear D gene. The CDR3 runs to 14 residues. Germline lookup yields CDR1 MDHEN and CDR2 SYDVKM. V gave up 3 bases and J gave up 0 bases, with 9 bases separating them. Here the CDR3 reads CASSFSGSSYEQYF. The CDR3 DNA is TGTGCCAGCAGTTTTTCAGGAAGCTCCTACGAGCAGTACTTC.

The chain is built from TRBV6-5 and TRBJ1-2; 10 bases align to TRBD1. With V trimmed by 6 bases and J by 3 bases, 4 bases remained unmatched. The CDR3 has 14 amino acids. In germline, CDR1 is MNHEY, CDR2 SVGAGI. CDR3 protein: CASSMTGGDYGYTF. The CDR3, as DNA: TGTGCCAGCAGCATGACAGGGGGCGACTATGGCTACACCTTC.

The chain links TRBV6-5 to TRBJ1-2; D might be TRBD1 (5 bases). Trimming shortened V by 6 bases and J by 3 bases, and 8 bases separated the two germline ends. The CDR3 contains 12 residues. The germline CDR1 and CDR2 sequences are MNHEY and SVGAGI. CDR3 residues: CASREGYYGYTF. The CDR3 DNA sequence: TGTGCCAGCAGGGAGGGGTACTATGGCTACACCTTC.

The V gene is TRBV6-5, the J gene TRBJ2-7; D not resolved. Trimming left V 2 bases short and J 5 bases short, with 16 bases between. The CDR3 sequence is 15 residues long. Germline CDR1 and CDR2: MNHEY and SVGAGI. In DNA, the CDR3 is TGTGCCAGCAGTTACCTAGACACTCCCCTTAACGAGCAGTACTTC. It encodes CASSYLDTPLNEQYF.

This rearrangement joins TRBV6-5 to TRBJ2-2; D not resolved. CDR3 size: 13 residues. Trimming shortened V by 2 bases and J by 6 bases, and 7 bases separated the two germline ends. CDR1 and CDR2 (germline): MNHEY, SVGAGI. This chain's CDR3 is CASSYEVPGELFF. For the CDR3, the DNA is TGTGCCAGCAGTTACGAGGTGCCCGGGGAGCTGTTTTTT.

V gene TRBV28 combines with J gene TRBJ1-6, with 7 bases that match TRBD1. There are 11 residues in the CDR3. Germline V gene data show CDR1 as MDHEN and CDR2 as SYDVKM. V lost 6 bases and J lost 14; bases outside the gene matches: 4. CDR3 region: CASRTTGSLHF. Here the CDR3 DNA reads TGTGCCAGCAGGACGACAGGGTCCCTCCACTTT.

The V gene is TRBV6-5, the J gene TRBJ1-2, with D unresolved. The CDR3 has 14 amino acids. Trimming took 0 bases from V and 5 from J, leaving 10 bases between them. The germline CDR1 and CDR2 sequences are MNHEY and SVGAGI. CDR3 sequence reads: CASSYSRSGYGYTF. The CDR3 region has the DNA TGTGCCAGCAGTTACTCCAGGAGCGGTTATGGCTACACCTTC.

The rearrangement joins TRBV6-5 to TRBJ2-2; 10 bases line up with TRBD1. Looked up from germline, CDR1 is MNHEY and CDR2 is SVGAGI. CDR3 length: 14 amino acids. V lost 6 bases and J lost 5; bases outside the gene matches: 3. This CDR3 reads CASRGQGETGELFF. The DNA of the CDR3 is TGTGCCAGCAGAGGACAGGGGGAAACCGGGGAGCTGTTTTTT.

The chain's CDR3 is CASSPEDSTTNEKLFF. CDR3 DNA sequence: TGTGCCAGCAGCCCAGAGGACAGTACAACTAATGAAAAACTGTTTTTT. The chain recombines TRBV4-2 with TRBJ1-4, with TRBD1 as a possible D gene (6 bases). CDR1 LGHNA and CDR2 YNFKEQ come from the germline V gene. CDR3 length equals 16 residues. Trimming removed 4 bases at V and 0 bases at J, with 12 bases between.

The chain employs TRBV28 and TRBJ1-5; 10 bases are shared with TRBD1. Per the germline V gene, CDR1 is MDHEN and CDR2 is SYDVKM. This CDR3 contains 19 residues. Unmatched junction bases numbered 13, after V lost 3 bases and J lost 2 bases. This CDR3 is CASSLTTMGTGAGNQPQHF. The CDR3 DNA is TGTGCCAGCAGTTTGACTACGATGGGGACAGGGGCGGGCAATCAGCCCCAGCATTTT.

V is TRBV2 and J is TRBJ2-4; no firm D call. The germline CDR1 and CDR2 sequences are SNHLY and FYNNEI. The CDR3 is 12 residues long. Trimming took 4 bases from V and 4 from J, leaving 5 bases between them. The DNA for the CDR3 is TGTGCCAGCAGTGTTAAGAAAAACATTCAGTACTTC. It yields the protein CASSVKKNIQYF.